The rows below give T cell receptor beta chains drawn from one sample of a study of neurological immune-mediated disorders. MiXCR, run by TCRdb on the 5' RACE reads, gives a single entry per CDR3 protein. Here the sample spans about 60,000 distinct CDR3 sequences, roughly 3.5% being singletons. Source material: PBMCs. Receptors were obtained from an older woman with multiple sclerosis. Both conserved end residues are part of each CDR3. A D gene is named only where the DNA matches it firmly. Part of the rows lack a size; the others show once, few, many or a class for expanded clones.

>few|NA|TRBJ1-2|TRBV5-1
TGCGCCAGCAGCTTTGGACGGGGAGGCGACTATGGCTACACCTTC
CASSFGRGGDYGYTF
>many|TRBD1|TRBJ2-3|TRBV5-4
TGTGCCAGCAGCTGGGGACAGAGCCCCACAGATACGCAGTATTTT
CASSWGQSPTDTQYF
>many|TRBD1|TRBJ2-7|TRBV5-5
TGTGCCAGCAGCTCGGTGGACAGGGGGCGTTACGAGCAGTACTTC
CASSSVDRGRYEQYF
>many|TRBD2|TRBJ2-5|TRBV5-1
TGCGCCAGCAGCTTAAGGACTAGCAGGGAGACCCAGTACTTC
CASSLRTSRETQYF
>many|NA|TRBJ1-2|TRBV20-1
TGCAGTGCTCTACTGGGGACGGCAAATAACTATGGCTACACCTTC
CSALLGTANNYGYTF
>many|NA|TRBJ1-6|TRBV20-1
TGCAGTGCCTTGTGGCGGAGCTCCTATAATTCACCCCTCCACTTT
CSALWRSSYNSPLHF
>NA|TRBD2|TRBJ2-7|TRBV29-1
TGCAGCGTTGTATTAGCGGGAGGGTACGAGCAGTACTTC
CSVVLAGGYEQYF
>few|TRBD1|TRBJ1-1|TRBV10-3
TGTGCCATCAGTGAGGCACGTAGGACAGGGATCCGATTGAACACTGAAGCTTTCTTT
CAISEARRTGIRLNTEAFF
>many|NA|TRBJ1-2|TRBV7-2
TGTGCCAGCAGCTTATTTTCAAACTATGGCTACACCTTC
CASSLFSNYGYTF
>many|NA|TRBJ2-6|TRBV12-3/TRBV12-4
TGTGCCAGCAGTTTCGGGGCTGGGGCCAACGTCCTGACTTTC
CASSFGAGANVLTF
>many|NA|TRBJ2-3|TRBV7-6
TGTGCCAGCAGCTTAGCGGTGATTTCAGGGACAGATACGCAGTATTTT
CASSLAVISGTDTQYF
>many|TRBD2|TRBJ2-7|TRBV10-2
TGCGCCAGCAGGATGGGAGCGGGAGTCTTCGAGCAGTACTTC
CASRMGAGVFEQYF
>many|NA|TRBJ1-1|TRBV20-1
TGCAGTGCTAGTGCCCAGCAACGGAACACTGAAGCTTTCTTT
CSASAQQRNTEAFF
>many|NA|TRBJ1-1|TRBV4-1
TGCGCCAGCAGCTCCTACGGGGGCATGAACACTGAAGCTTTCTTT
CASSSYGGMNTEAFF
>many|TRBD1|TRBJ1-4|TRBV4-3
TGCGCCAGCAGCCCAAGGGTCGTGGCAGGGGGATCACCGGAAAAACTGTTTTTT
CASSPRVVAGGSPEKLFF
>many|NA|TRBJ1-6|TRBV6-6
TGTGCCAGCAGTTACTCCGGGAAGGTTGATTCACCCCTCCACTTT
CASSYSGKVDSPLHF
>many|TRBD2|TRBJ2-7|TRBV29-1
TGCAGCGTCGAGCGGGGTTCCAACGAGCAGTACTTC
CSVERGSNEQYF
>many|NA|TRBJ2-1|TRBV4-1
TGCGCCAGCAGCCAGAGGGGCCGCTTGAATGAGCAGTTCTTC
CASSQRGRLNEQFF
>many|TRBD1|TRBJ2-1|TRBV27
TGTGCCAGCAGCCGACAGGGACACAATGAGCAGTTCTTC
CASSRQGHNEQFF
>many|NA|TRBJ1-2|TRBV5-1
TGCGCCAGCAGCTTGCAGGCCAGCGACTATGGCTACACCTTC
CASSLQASDYGYTF
>many|NA|TRBJ2-3|TRBV12-3/TRBV12-4
TGTGCCAGCAGTTTACCAGTGACAGATACGCAGTATTTT
CASSLPVTDTQYF
>many|TRBD1|TRBJ2-7|TRBV20-1
TGCAGTGCTAGAATGACAGGGGCGCCCTACGAGCAGTACTTC
CSARMTGAPYEQYF
>few|NA|TRBJ2-1|TRBV7-6
TGTGCCAGCAGCTTCGGGCTCGAGAATAACAATGAGCAGTTCTTC
CASSFGLENNNEQFF
>many|NA|TRBJ1-5|TRBV19
TGTGCCAGTACCCAGTCGGGGGATTGGCAGCCCCAGCATTTT
CASTQSGDWQPQHF
>few|TRBD2|TRBJ2-3|TRBV7-8
TGTGCCAGCAGCGAGTACCCTAGCGGGGGTCTCTATTTT
CASSEYPSGGLYF
>many|NA|TRBJ2-2|TRBV5-1
TGCGCCAGCAGCTTGCTGCAGGGAAACACCGGGGAGCTGTTTTTT
CASSLLQGNTGELFF
>many|NA|TRBJ2-3|TRBV5-1
TGCGCCAGCAGCTTAGGGAAGTTCACAGATACGCAGTATTTT
CASSLGKFTDTQYF
>many|NA|TRBJ1-2|TRBV7-9
TGTGCCAGCAGCTTTTCCCGAGTCGGGGGGAGGTATGGCTACACCTTC
CASSFSRVGGRYGYTF
>many|NA|TRBJ1-1|TRBV7-9
TGTGCCAGCAGCCCCAACTTCATGAACACTGAAGCTTTCTTT
CASSPNFMNTEAFF
>many|NA|TRBJ1-5|TRBV2
TGTGCCAGCAGCCTGGACGGAAGCAATCAGCCCCAGCATTTT
CASSLDGSNQPQHF
>many|TRBD1|TRBJ1-2|TRBV7-9
TGTGCCAGCAGCCTTACCGGGACAGGGGGCGTTGGCAGCTATGGCTACACCTTC
CASSLTGTGGVGSYGYTF
>many|TRBD1|TRBJ2-2|TRBV5-1
TGCGCCAGCAGCGTAGGACAGGGGAACACCGGGGAGCTGTTTTTT
CASSVGQGNTGELFF
>many|TRBD2|TRBJ2-5|TRBV5-1
TGCGCCAGCAGCTTGGTTAGCGGGAGGATCCAAGAGACCCAGTACTTC
CASSLVSGRIQETQYF
>few|TRBD1|TRBJ1-5|TRBV28
TGTGCCAGCAACGTACAGGGGGTCGCTGACCAGCCCCAGCATTTT
CASNVQGVADQPQHF
>many|NA|TRBJ1-4|TRBV18
TGTGCCAGCTCACCAGGGGAAAAACTGTTTTTT
CASSPGEKLFF
>many|TRBD2|TRBJ2-1|TRBV4-1
TGCGCCAGCAGCCAGCGGGGACTAGCGGGACTTAAAGGCAATGAGCAGTTCTTC
CASSQRGLAGLKGNEQFF
>many|NA|TRBJ2-7|TRBV30
TGTGCCTGGAGTTCCCAGACCTACGAGCAGTACTTC
CAWSSQTYEQYF
>many|NA|TRBJ2-7|TRBV24-1
TGTGCCACCAGTGATTTGTCGTGTGTTCGAGATTCCTACGAGCAGTACTTC
CATSDLSCVRDSYEQYF
>many|TRBD1|TRBJ2-1|TRBV7-9
TGTGCCAGCAGCTTAGGTACCGACAGGGTGAACAATGAGCAGTTCTTC
CASSLGTDRVNNEQFF
>many|TRBD2|TRBJ2-7|TRBV20-1
TGCAGTGCTTCCAGCGGGAGTTTCTACGAGCAGTACTTC
CSASSGSFYEQYF
>many|NA|TRBJ2-3|TRBV7-2
TGTGCCAGCAGCTTAGTTGGGGGGCAAGATACGCAGTATTTT
CASSLVGGQDTQYF
>many|TRBD1|TRBJ2-1|TRBV7-2
TGTGCCAGCAGCTTACGGCCAGGGGGCAATGAGCAGTTCTTC
CASSLRPGGNEQFF
>many|TRBD1|TRBJ2-1|TRBV5-1
TGCGCCAGCAGCCTCGGGCGGGGACAGGGGTACAATGAGCAGTTCTTC
CASSLGRGQGYNEQFF
>many|NA|TRBJ1-2|TRBV9
TGTGCCAGCAGCGTAGCGGACGCGGCTAACTATGGCTACACCTTC
CASSVADAANYGYTF
>many|NA|TRBJ1-5|TRBV28
TGTGCCAGCAGCTTCAGGAATCAGCCCCAGCATTTT
CASSFRNQPQHF
>once|TRBD1|TRBJ2-2|TRBV29-1
TGCAGCGCCGGGACAGGGGGCACCGGGGAGCTGTTTTTT
CSAGTGGTGELFF
>many|NA|TRBJ2-4|TRBV5-1
TGCGCCAGCAGCTTAACCAAAAACATTCAGTACTTC
CASSLTKNIQYF
>many|TRBD1|TRBJ2-1|TRBV5-1
TGCGCCAGCATCCAAACGACAGGGTTCCCATCCAATGAGCAGTTCTTC
CASIQTTGFPSNEQFF
>many|TRBD1|TRBJ1-1|TRBV7-2
TGTGCCAGCAGCCAACAGGGGGCAGGAACTGAAGCTTTCTTT
CASSQQGAGTEAFF
>many|TRBD1|TRBJ1-5|TRBV10-3
TGTGCCAGCGACAGGGGTAGCAATCAGCCCCAGCATTTT
CASDRGSNQPQHF
>many|NA|TRBJ2-7|TRBV2
TGTGCCAGCAGTGGGACCGCCTTAGAGCAGTACTTC
CASSGTALEQYF
>many|TRBD2|TRBJ2-3|TRBV20-1
TGCAGTGCTCAAAGCGAGGAGGCTAGCGGAAACACAGATACGCAGTATTTT
CSAQSEEASGNTDTQYF
>NA|NA|TRBJ2-7|TRBV5-6
TGTGCCAGCAGCTTTTCACAAGCCTACGAGCAGTACTTC
CASSFSQAYEQYF
>many|TRBD2|TRBJ2-1|TRBV27
TGTGCCAGCAGGCCCGGACTAGCGGGAGCCCATGAGCAGTTCTTC
CASRPGLAGAHEQFF
>many|NA|TRBJ2-5|TRBV5-6
TGTGCCAGCAGCCCAGGGGCTCGAGGTGCCCAGTACTTC
CASSPGARGAQYF
>many|NA|TRBJ2-1|TRBV5-1
TGCGCCAGCAGCTCCGGCTTGGACAGACCCTACAATGAGCAGTTCTTC
CASSSGLDRPYNEQFF
>many|NA|TRBJ1-1|TRBV12-3/TRBV12-4
TGTGCCAGCAGTTTTCTAGGGCGGAGTAACACTGAAGCTTTCTTT
CASSFLGRSNTEAFF
>many|NA|TRBJ2-5|TRBV29-1
TGCAGCGCCACGAGAGGGGTTCAAGAGACCCAGTACTTC
CSATRGVQETQYF
>many|TRBD1|TRBJ2-5|TRBV5-1
TGCGCCAGCAGCTTGGCGACAGGGGGCCCTGAGGAGACCCAGTACTTC
CASSLATGGPEETQYF